This TCR beta chain comes out of a study of blood T cell repertoires in COVID-19. Study-wide background: Samples came from the United States, Italy and Spain, spanning acute and convalescent COVID-19. PBMCs, B-cell-depleted T cells, or T cells provided the cDNA or gDNA that made up the material.

This CDR3 comprises 15 residues. Germline V gene sequence: CDR1 SGHRS, CDR2 YFSETQ. Trimming stripped 3 bases from V and 0 bases from J, with 9 bases between. Study members were between about 18 and 95 years old and lived in 25 or so US regions. Cohort allocation depended upon clinical history that participants reported. Repertoires were generated with immunoSEQ multiplex PCR, while TCRdb's copy carries only in-frame clones and drops some. In the table there are 200,000 to 300,000 clones, roughly 89% of which are singletons. This chain connects TRBV5-1 to TRBJ1-4; D ambiguous. The clonotype originates from a woman between 25 and 40 years old with acute COVID-19. Sequenced sample: PBMCs or T cells enriched from blood (not recorded which). The CDR3 region has the DNA TGCGCCAGCAGCTCCGGCGGGGCAACTAATGAAAAACTGTTTTTT. It specifies CASSSGGATNEKLFF.